Each of the 2 T cell receptor beta chains below was sequenced from the same sample in a study of blood T cell repertoires in COVID-19. The assay was immunoSEQ multiplex PCR, and TCRdb's table has in-frame clones only and misses some. The sample has 140,000 to 150,000 clones, around 90% seen once. The sequenced sample was PBMCs or T cells enriched from blood (not recorded which). All receptors derive from a woman aged 40 to 49 who had been exposed to COVID-19.

The chain recombines TRBV2 with TRBJ1-2, with D unresolved. V gave up 3 bases and J gave up 1 base, with 6 bases separating them. CDR1 and CDR2 from the germline V gene are SNHLY and FYNNEI. There are 13 residues in the CDR3. This chain's CDR3 is CASSDQDNYGYTF. The CDR3 nucleotides read TGTGCCAGCAGTGATCAGGATAACTATGGCTACACCTTC.

This sequence joins TRBV6-5 and TRBJ1-4; a weak D match, TRBD1 (6 bases). CDR1 and CDR2 (germline): MNHEY, SVGAGI. CDR3 size: 15 residues. Trimming left V 7 bases short and J 3 bases short, with 15 bases between. The DNA of the CDR3 is TGTGCCAGCAAATCCTGGGGACAAGCTAATGAAAAACTGTTTTTT. It is translated as CASKSWGQANEKLFF.